The present entry profiles one T cell receptor beta chain with its context. What it recognizes is unknown. The data stem from a study of T cell responses to AZD1222 COVID-19 vaccine. Study results and limitations: White British ancestry dominated among donors, who included more females, and clonal diversity was possibly underestimated.

CDR3 length equals 12 residues. CDR1 and CDR2 from the germline V gene are SNHLY and FYNNEI. Trimming cost V 5 bases and J 7 bases, with 11 bases left between them. Method: immunoSEQ multiplex PCR; TCRdb's copy keeps in-frame clones and lacks some. The sample comprises about 74,000 clones, approximately 90% of which are singletons, and roughly 2.7% rests with the top ten. The sample in question was peripheral blood, obtained on day 0 of AZD1222 vaccination. This TCR derives from an adult in good health. This sequence joins TRBV2 and TRBJ1-2; the D is unclear. The CDR3 loop is CASSTDPAGYTF. DNA of the CDR3: TGTGCCAGCAGTACCGACCCGGCTGGCTACACCTTC.